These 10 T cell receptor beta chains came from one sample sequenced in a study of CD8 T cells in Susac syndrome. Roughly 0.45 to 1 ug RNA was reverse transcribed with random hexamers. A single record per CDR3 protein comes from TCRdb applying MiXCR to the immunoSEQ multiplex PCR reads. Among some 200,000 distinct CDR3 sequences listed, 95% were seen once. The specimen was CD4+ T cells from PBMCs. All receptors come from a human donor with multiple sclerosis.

CDR3 residues: CASSQELARRTDTQYF. DNA of the CDR3: TGTGCCAGCAGCCAAGAGCTAGCCCGCCGCACAGATACGCAGTATTTT. The chain carries TRBV3-1 and TRBJ2-3; possibly TRBD2 for D (5 bases). The CDR3 has 16 residues. V gave up 0 bases and J gave up 1 base, with 11 bases separating them. Germline-derived CDR1 and CDR2 are LGHDT and YNNKEL (reference sequence).

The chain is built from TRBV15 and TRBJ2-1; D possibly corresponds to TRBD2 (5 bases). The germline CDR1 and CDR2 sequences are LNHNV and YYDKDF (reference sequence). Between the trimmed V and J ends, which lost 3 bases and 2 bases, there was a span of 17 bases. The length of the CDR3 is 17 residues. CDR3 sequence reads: CATSSRVSGKAYNEQFF. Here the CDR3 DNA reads TGTGCCACCAGCAGTCGGGTTTCGGGAAAAGCCTACAATGAGCAGTTCTTC.

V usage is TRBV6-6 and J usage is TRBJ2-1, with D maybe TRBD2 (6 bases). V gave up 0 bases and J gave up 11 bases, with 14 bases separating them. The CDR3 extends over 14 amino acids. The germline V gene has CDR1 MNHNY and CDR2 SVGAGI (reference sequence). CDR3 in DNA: TGTGCCAGCAGTTACTCGAGAGTAGCGGCTAAGCAGTTCTTC. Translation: CASSYSRVAAKQFF.

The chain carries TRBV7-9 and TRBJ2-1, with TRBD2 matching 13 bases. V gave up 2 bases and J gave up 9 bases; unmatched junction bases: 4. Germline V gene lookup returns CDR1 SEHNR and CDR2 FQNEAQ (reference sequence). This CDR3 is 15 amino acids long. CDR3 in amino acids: CASSLTSGRAAEQFF. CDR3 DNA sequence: TGTGCCAGCAGCTTAACTAGCGGGAGGGCCGCTGAGCAGTTCTTC.

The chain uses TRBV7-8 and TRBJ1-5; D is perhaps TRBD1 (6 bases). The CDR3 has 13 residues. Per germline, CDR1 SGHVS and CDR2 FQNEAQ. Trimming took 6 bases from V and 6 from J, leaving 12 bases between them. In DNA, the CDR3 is TGTGCCAGCAGTTATACAGGGATTCAGCCCCAGCATTTT. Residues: CASSYTGIQPQHF.

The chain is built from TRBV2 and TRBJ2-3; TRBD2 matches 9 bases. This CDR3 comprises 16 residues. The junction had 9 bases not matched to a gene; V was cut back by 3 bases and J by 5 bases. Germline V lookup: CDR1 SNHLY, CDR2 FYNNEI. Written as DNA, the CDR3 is TGTGCCAGCAGTGATATCAGCGGGAGGTTGGGAGATACGCAGTATTTT. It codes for CASSDISGRLGDTQYF.

The CDR3 spells CASSLRGQGTDTQYF. The CDR3 DNA follows: TGTGCCAGCAGCTTAAGGGGACAGGGTACAGATACGCAGTATTTT. V is TRBV7-3 and J is TRBJ2-3; 9 bases are a match to TRBD1. Germline V lookup: CDR1 SGHTA, CDR2 FQGTGA. Trimming cost V 1 base and J 3 bases; bases outside gene matches: 2. CDR3 length: 15 amino acids.

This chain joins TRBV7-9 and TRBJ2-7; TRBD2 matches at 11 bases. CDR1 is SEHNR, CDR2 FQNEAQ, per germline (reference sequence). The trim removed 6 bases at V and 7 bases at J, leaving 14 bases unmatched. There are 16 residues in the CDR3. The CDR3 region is CASRRTSGSLLIEQYF. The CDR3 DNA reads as TGTGCCAGCAGACGAACTAGCGGGAGCTTGCTGATAGAGCAGTACTTC.

CDR3 coding DNA: TGTGCCAGCCGAGTCGGGGCGAACACAGATACGCAGTATTTT. As protein: CASRVGANTDTQYF. The V call is TRBV12-3 or TRBV12-4, the J call TRBJ2-3, with D possibly called TRBD1 or TRBD2 (5 bases each). This CDR3 has 14 amino acids. Trimming shortened V by 8 bases and J by 2 bases, and 14 bases separated the two germline ends.

The CDR3 DNA reads as TGTGCCTGGAAGGGCAAACAAGAGACCCAGTACTTC. Translated, it gives CAWKGKQETQYF. V gene TRBV30 combines with J gene TRBJ2-5, with D unclear. The length of the CDR3 is 12 residues. Germline V gives CDR1 GTSNPN, CDR2 SVGIG (reference sequence). V was pared by 4 bases and J by 2 bases, with 8 bases between.